These 16 T cell receptor beta chains were all obtained from the same sample, sequenced in a study of CD8 T cells in Susac syndrome. RNA, at about 0.45 to 1 ug, was reverse transcribed with random hexamers. TCRdb fed the immunoSEQ multiplex PCR reads into MiXCR, producing one record per CDR3 protein. The sample includes more than 150,000 distinct CDR3 sequences, over 90% of them seen just once. Sequenced input: CD8+ T cells from PBMCs. The receptor source for this set is a human donor with Susac syndrome.

The chain carries TRBV12-3 or TRBV12-4 and TRBJ1-1, with 8 bases that match TRBD1. The CDR3 covers 12 residues. With 6 bases clipped from V and 6 bases from J, the junction kept 3 bases outside the gene matches. CDR3 residues: CASSQTGAEAFF. CDR3 bases: TGTGCCAGCAGCCAGACAGGGGCTGAAGCTTTCTTT.

This clonotype was counted only a few times. V is TRBV6-5 and J is TRBJ1-1, with D hard to call. Germline V CDR1 and CDR2: MNHEY, SVGAGI. Trimming took off 3 bases at V and 1 base at J, with 6 bases between the two ends. CDR3 length: 13 amino acids. For the CDR3, the DNA is TGTGCCAGCAGTTATTCTGAGAACACTGAAGCTTTCTTT. This codes for CASSYSENTEAFF.

The chain carries TRBV20-1 and TRBJ2-2, with 14 bases matching TRBD2. The germline gives CDR1 DFQATT, CDR2 SNEGSKA (reference sequence). CDR3 length: 17 residues. Trimming removed 3 bases from V and 0 bases from J; junction bases left unmatched: 3. The DNA for the CDR3 is TGCAGTGCTAGCCCGACTAGCGGGAGGGCGAACACCGGGGAGCTGTTTTTT. Translating it yields CSASPTSGRANTGELFF.

This clonotype was found once. This chain links TRBV3-1 with TRBJ2-5; unclear D gene. V was cut by 0 bases and J by 3 bases, with 8 bases left in between. CDR1 is LGHDT and CDR2 is YNNKEL in the germline V gene (reference sequence). The CDR3 loop spans 14 amino acids. CDR3 bases: TGTGCCAGCAGCCAAGAGGCGCTGAAAGAGACCCAGTACTTC. It encodes CASSQEALKETQYF.

CDR3 bases: TGTGCCAGCAGCCTCGGACAGCGCGAAGCTTTCTTT. This encodes CASSLGQREAFF. The chain carries TRBV13 and TRBJ1-1, with D perhaps matching TRBD1 (6 bases). CDR3 length equals 12 residues. Trimming stripped 5 bases from V and 8 bases from J, with 12 bases between. Germline values: CDR1 PRHDT, CDR2 FYEKMQ (reference sequence).

The chain couples TRBV12-3 or TRBV12-4 to TRBJ2-2; TRBD1 matches at 7 bases. This CDR3 spans 13 amino acids. J gave up 3 bases and V 8 bases, and 3 bases lay outside the gene matches. CDR3 nucleotide sequence: TGTGCCAGCGGCGACAGGGACACCGGGGAGCTGTTTTTT. Protein: CASGDRDTGELFF.

The chain carries TRBV20-1 and TRBJ2-5; possibly TRBD2 for D (5 bases). Germline assignment: CDR1 DFQATT and CDR2 SNEGSKA (reference sequence). V was clipped by 2 bases and J by 1 base, with 26 bases between them. CDR3 length equals 19 residues. This CDR3 reads CSARTGDRGKIATQETQYF. CDR3 DNA: TGCAGTGCTAGAACGGGTGATCGAGGGAAAATAGCAACCCAAGAGACCCAGTACTTC.

This chain links TRBV20-1 with TRBJ1-5; TRBD1 matches at 9 bases. V lost 6 bases, J lost 7 bases, and 16 bases stayed unmatched. CDR1 DFQATT and CDR2 SNEGSKA come from the germline V gene (reference sequence). The CDR3 covers 16 residues. CDR3 nucleotides: TGCAGTGCGCGAACGAACAGGGGGCGGTCAAAACAGCCCCAGCATTTT. This sequence encodes CSARTNRGRSKQPQHF.

V and J are TRBV7-9 and TRBJ2-5; a possible D gene is TRBD2 (5 bases). CDR1 is SEHNR and CDR2 is FQNEAQ in the germline V gene (reference sequence). The CDR3 loop spans 13 amino acids. Trimming shortened V by 1 base and J by 3 bases, and 6 bases separated the two germline ends. The CDR3 nucleotides are TGTGCCAGCAGCTTAGAACTAGAAGAGACCCAGTACTTC. Translation: CASSLELEETQYF.

The chain combines TRBV2 with TRBJ2-7; D ambiguous. Germline loops: CDR1 SNHLY, CDR2 FYNNEI. The CDR3 contains 11 residues. V shed 3 bases and J shed 7 bases, with 7 bases lying between them. The CDR3 loop is CASSELGEQYF. The CDR3 bases are TGTGCCAGCAGTGAGTTGGGAGAGCAGTACTTC.

This chain links TRBV20-1 with TRBJ1-1; 8 nucleotides match TRBD1. The germline V gene has CDR1 DFQATT and CDR2 SNEGSKA (reference sequence). Unmatched junction bases numbered 14, after V lost 1 base and J lost 1 base. CDR3 length: 18 residues. The CDR3 DNA reads as TGCAGTGCTAGAGTTCTGGATTCAGGGGGCTCACAGAACACTGAAGCTTTCTTT. It is translated as CSARVLDSGGSQNTEAFF.

V gene TRBV5-1 combines with J gene TRBJ1-2; tentatively, D is TRBD1 (6 bases). CDR3 length: 14 amino acids. The V gene's germline CDR1 is SGHRS and CDR2 YFSETQ. V lost 3 bases and J 5 bases, leaving 14 bases between the germline ends. This chain's CDR3 is CASSSSGTPYGYTF. CDR3 DNA sequence: TGCGCCAGCAGCTCCTCCGGGACACCTTATGGCTACACCTTC.

The V call is TRBV11-2, the J call TRBJ1-5; D is perhaps TRBD1 (5 bases). Per germline, CDR1 SGHAT and CDR2 FQNNGV. V lost 5 bases, J lost 7 bases, and 12 bases lay in between. CDR3 length equals 13 residues. This chain's CDR3 is CASSPTERQPQHF. The CDR3 DNA reads as TGTGCCAGCAGCCCGACAGAACGCCAGCCCCAGCATTTT.

This chain joins TRBV20-1 and TRBJ1-5; D is perhaps TRBD1 (5 bases). V lost 5 bases and J 2 bases, leaving 13 bases between the germline ends. Germline-derived CDR1 and CDR2 are DFQATT and SNEGSKA (reference sequence). The CDR3 length is 14 residues. CDR3 amino acids: CSAPLGGGNQPQHF. Written as DNA, the CDR3 is TGCAGTGCTCCCTTGGGGGGTGGCAATCAGCCCCAGCATTTT.

This chain uses TRBV28 with TRBJ2-7; possibly TRBD1 or TRBD2 for D (5 bases each). Looked up from germline, CDR1 is MDHEN and CDR2 is SYDVKM. The CDR3 is made up of 14 amino acids. The V and J ends lost 5 bases and 2 bases respectively, with 13 bases between them. The CDR3 loop reads CASSARDPTYEQYF. The CDR3 DNA is TGTGCCAGCAGTGCTAGGGACCCAACCTACGAGCAGTACTTC.

The rearrangement uses TRBV7-9 and TRBJ2-1; TRBD2 is a possible D gene (5 bases). V was cut by 2 bases and J by 7 bases, with 12 bases left in between. The CDR3 runs 14 residues. Germline V gene lookup returns CDR1 SEHNR and CDR2 FQNEAQ (reference sequence). The CDR3 sequence: CASSLSRGRNEQFF. CDR3 bases: TGTGCCAGCAGCTTATCGAGAGGGCGTAATGAGCAGTTCTTC. Complete variable domain (other parts from reference TRBV7-9 and TRBJ2-1): DTGVSQNPRHKITKRGQNVTFRCDPISEHNRLYWYRQTLGQGPEFLTYFQNEAQLEKSRLLSDRFSAERPKGSFSTLEIQRTEQGDSAMYLCASSLSRGRNEQFFGPGTRLTVL.